The T cell receptor beta chain under discussion was sequenced for a study of T cell responses to AZD1222 COVID-19 vaccine. Clones were read by immunoSEQ multiplex PCR, and TCRdb kept only the in-frame ones, dropping some. This table has 84,000 or so clones, roughly nine tenths appearing once. The germline V gene encodes CDR1 MNHNS and CDR2 SASEGT. V lost 2 bases and J 1 base, leaving 11 bases between the germline ends. The CDR3 sequence is 15 residues long. The sequence was obtained from an adult in good health. The genes are TRBV6-1 and TRBJ1-1; weak D call: TRBD1 (6 bases). The sequencing here drew on peripheral blood, taken on day 0 of AZD1222 vaccination. DNA of the CDR3: TGTGCCAGCAGTGAAAGGGGGGGATCGAACACTGAAGCTTTCTTT. This gives the protein CASSERGGSNTEAFF.